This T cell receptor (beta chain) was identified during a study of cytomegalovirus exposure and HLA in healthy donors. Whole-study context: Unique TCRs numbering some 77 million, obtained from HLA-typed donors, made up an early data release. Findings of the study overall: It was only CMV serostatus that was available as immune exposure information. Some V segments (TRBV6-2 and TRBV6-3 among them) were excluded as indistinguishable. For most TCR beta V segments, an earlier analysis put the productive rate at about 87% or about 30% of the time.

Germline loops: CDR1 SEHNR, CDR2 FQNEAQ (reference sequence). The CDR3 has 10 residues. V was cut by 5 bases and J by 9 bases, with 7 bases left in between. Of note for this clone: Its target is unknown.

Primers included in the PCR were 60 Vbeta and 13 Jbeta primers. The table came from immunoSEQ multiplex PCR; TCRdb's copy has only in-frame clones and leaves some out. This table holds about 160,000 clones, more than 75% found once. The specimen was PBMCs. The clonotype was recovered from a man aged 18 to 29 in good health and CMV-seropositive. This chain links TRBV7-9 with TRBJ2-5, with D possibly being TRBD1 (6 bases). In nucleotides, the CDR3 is TGTGCCAGCAGCCCAGGGGCCCAGTACTTC. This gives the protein CASSPGAQYF.